This T cell receptor beta chain was identified during a study of technical replicates of blood from a few donors. Germline values: CDR1 SGDLS, CDR2 YYNGEE. The CDR3 length is 16 residues. V was cut by 5 bases and J by 5 bases, with 22 bases left in between. The table came from immunoSEQ multiplex PCR; TCRdb's copy has only in-frame clones and leaves some out. In the table there are 75,000 to 100,000 clones, around 90% of which are singletons. The TCR originated in a human donor in good health. The specimen was T cells isolated from PBMCs. The chain uses TRBV9 and TRBJ1-2; D is unclear. CDR3 region: CASSLGNWGEGYGYTF. The CDR3 bases are TGTGCCAGCAGTTTAGGTAATTGGGGAGAAGGATATGGCTACACCTTC.